These 13 T cell receptor beta chains originate from one sample sequenced in a study of cytomegalovirus exposure and HLA in healthy donors. Researchers ran the PCR with 60 Vbeta and 13 Jbeta primers. Assay: immunoSEQ multiplex PCR; the TCRdb copy retains only in-frame clones and omits some. Of roughly 140,000 clones in the sample, 60% to 80% were seen once. The source material was PBMCs. The source is a male donor in good health and CMV-seronegative.

V usage is TRBV9 and J usage is TRBJ1-1, with a tentative D call TRBD1 (5 bases). The CDR3 runs to 14 residues. V was pared by 2 bases and J by 1 base, with 9 bases between. Germline CDR1 reads SGDLS; CDR2 reads YYNGEE. The CDR3 protein is CASSVGHANTEAFF. The CDR3, as DNA: TGTGCCAGCAGCGTCGGACATGCGAACACTGAAGCTTTCTTT.

The chain uses TRBV29-1 and TRBJ1-2, with 9 positions matching TRBD1. The CDR3 contains 14 residues. The V segment lost 6 bases and the J segment 5 bases; nucleotides outside the gene matches: 10. Germline loops: CDR1 SQVTM, CDR2 ANQGSEA. For the CDR3, the DNA is TGCAGCGTCGCACCCGGGACAGGGAAATATGGCTACACCTTC. Its protein is CSVAPGTGKYGYTF.

The rearrangement uses TRBV13 and TRBJ2-7, with 10 positions matching TRBD2. CDR1 and CDR2 (germline): PRHDT, FYEKMQ (reference sequence). V lost 4 bases and J lost 4; bases outside the gene matches: 4. CDR3 length: 14 amino acids. The CDR3 DNA sequence: TGTGCCAGCAGCTCTGGGACTAGCGCATACGAGCAGTACTTC. Amino acids: CASSSGTSAYEQYF.

This clone showed up just once. The chain employs TRBV18 and TRBJ2-7, with a possible D match to TRBD1 (6 bases). Germline V lookup: CDR1 KGHSH, CDR2 LQKENI. The germline V and J ends were trimmed by 3 bases and 2 bases, with 14 bases remaining between them. This CDR3 has 15 amino acids. CDR3: CASSPQDRQTYEQYF. CDR3 coding DNA: TGTGCCAGCTCACCTCAAGACAGGCAAACCTACGAGCAGTACTTC.

V and J are TRBV6-5 and TRBJ2-7; D call uncertain. Germline CDR1 MNHEY, CDR2 SVGAGI. The V and J ends lost 0 bases and 9 bases respectively, with 18 bases between them. CDR3 size: 15 residues. The CDR3 region is CASSYSGRALRRQYF. The CDR3 bases are TGTGCCAGCAGTTACTCTGGCAGAGCCCTCCGGAGGCAGTACTTC.

This rearrangement joins TRBV6-1 to TRBJ2-7; TRBD1 matches at 7 bases. Germline-derived CDR1 and CDR2 are MNHNS and SASEGT. J was trimmed by 4 bases and V by 4 bases; bases with no gene match: 10. This CDR3 region has 15 residues. DNA of the CDR3: TGTGCCAGCAGTGTTAAGACAGGGCCAGCGTACGAGCAGTACTTC. The encoded protein is CASSVKTGPAYEQYF.

A few counts support this clone. This chain joins TRBV7-9 and TRBJ1-1; D gene unclear. Trimming pared 5 bases from V and 1 base from J, leaving 5 bases between. Germline-derived CDR1 and CDR2 are SEHNR and FQNEAQ (reference sequence). The CDR3 runs to 12 residues. The CDR3 nucleotides read TGTGCCAGCAGCGTGAGGAACACTGAAGCTTTCTTT. Translation gives CASSVRNTEAFF.

The genes are TRBV18 and TRBJ2-7; 14 nucleotides line up with TRBD2. This CDR3 contains 14 residues. Germline-derived CDR1 and CDR2 are KGHSH and LQKENI. The V segment lost 4 bases and the J segment 6 bases; nucleotides outside the gene matches: 2. DNA of the CDR3: TGTGCCAGCTCACAGGGGACTAGCGGGAGCGAGCAGTACTTC. Translation: CASSQGTSGSEQYF. The full variable domain, in which reference TRBV18 and TRBJ2-7 provide the parts outside the CDR3, is NAGVMQNPRHLVRRRGQEARLRCSPMKGHSHVYWYRQLPEEGLKFMVYLQKENIIDESGMPKERFSAEFPKEGPSILRIQQVVRGDSAAYFCASSQGTSGSEQYFGPGTRLTVT.

The chain couples TRBV7-3 to TRBJ2-1, with TRBD2 matching over 11 bases. This CDR3 is built from 16 residues. Germline V gene data show CDR1 as SGHTA and CDR2 as FQGTGA. The ends lost 2 bases at V and 9 bases at J; junction bases unmatched: 9. In DNA form, the CDR3 reads TGTGCCAGCAGCTTAGGGTTAGCGGGGGGGCAGGGTGAGCAGTTCTTC. Protein product: CASSLGLAGGQGEQFF.

V gene TRBV19 combines with J gene TRBJ1-5; a weak D match, TRBD1 (5 bases). The CDR3 has 12 amino acids. V dropped 7 bases and J dropped 7 bases, with 11 bases sitting between them. Germline CDR1 LNHDA, CDR2 SQIVND (reference sequence). In DNA, the CDR3 is TGTGCCAGTAATTTGGGGCGGCAGCCCCAGCATTTT. It codes for CASNLGRQPQHF.

The genes are TRBV9 and TRBJ2-3; 7 bases are shared with TRBD2. The CDR3 is 17 residues long. Unmatched junction bases numbered 8, after V lost 1 base and J lost 0 bases. Per the germline V gene, CDR1 is SGDLS and CDR2 is YYNGEE. The CDR3 nucleotides are TGTGCCAGCAGCGTAACACATCTAGCGGCTAGCACAGATACGCAGTATTTT. Amino acids: CASSVTHLAASTDTQYF.

Comment on this clone: Here the CDR3 omits its conserved ending phenylalanine or tryptophan, so a read error is the likely source. The chain combines TRBV7-9 with TRBJ1-2; D remains unclear. This CDR3 contains 12 residues. CDR1 and CDR2 from the germline V gene are SEHNR and FQNEAQ (reference sequence). This CDR3 reads CSSSLTAYGYTL. Here the CDR3 DNA reads TGTTCCAGCAGCTTAACAGCCTATGGCTACACCCTC.

V gene TRBV9 combines with J gene TRBJ2-5; TRBD1 matches at 10 bases. V was clipped by 3 bases and J by 3 bases; unmatched bases: 5. This CDR3 contains 15 residues. CDR1 SGDLS and CDR2 YYNGEE come from the germline V gene. CDR3 region: CASSARTGGEETQYF. Here the CDR3 DNA reads TGTGCCAGCAGCGCCAGGACAGGGGGTGAAGAGACCCAGTACTTC.